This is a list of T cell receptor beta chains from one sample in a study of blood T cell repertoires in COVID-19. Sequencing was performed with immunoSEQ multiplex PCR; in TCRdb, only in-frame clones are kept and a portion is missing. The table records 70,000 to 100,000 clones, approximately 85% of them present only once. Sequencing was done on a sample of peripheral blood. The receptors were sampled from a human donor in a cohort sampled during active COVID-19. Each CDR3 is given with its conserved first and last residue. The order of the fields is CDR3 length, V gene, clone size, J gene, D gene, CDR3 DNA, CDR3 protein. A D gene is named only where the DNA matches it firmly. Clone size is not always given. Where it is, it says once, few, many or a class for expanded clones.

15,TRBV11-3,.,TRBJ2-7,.,TGTGCCAGCAGCTTAGTCCCGACATCCACCTACGAGCAGTACTTC,CASSLVPTSTYEQYF
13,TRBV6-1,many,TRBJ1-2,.,TGTGCCAGCAGTGAACGGGTGAGGAATGGCTACACCTTC,CASSERVRNGYTF
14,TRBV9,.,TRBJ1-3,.,TGTGCCAGCAGCTCCTGGCAGAGGAGAAACACCATATATTTT,CASSSWQRRNTIYF
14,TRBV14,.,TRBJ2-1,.,TGTGCCAGCAGCCTAAGAGCCGTCCGCAATGAGCAGTTCTTC,CASSLRAVRNEQFF
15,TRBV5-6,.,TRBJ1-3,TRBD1,TGTGCCAGCAGCTTAGACAGGGGGTCTGGAAACACCATATATTTT,CASSLDRGSGNTIYF
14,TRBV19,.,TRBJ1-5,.,TGTGCCAGTAGTATCCAGAAAAGCAATCAGCCCCAGCATTTT,CASSIQKSNQPQHF
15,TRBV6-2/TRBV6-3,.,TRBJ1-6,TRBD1,TGTGCCAGCAGTTACTACAGGGGGTATAATTCACCCCTCCACTTT,CASSYYRGYNSPLHF
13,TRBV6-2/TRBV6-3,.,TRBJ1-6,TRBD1,TGTGCCAGCAGCGGACAGGGAAATTCACCCCTCCACTTT,CASSGQGNSPLHF
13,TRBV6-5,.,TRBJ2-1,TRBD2,TGTGCCAGCGTGGGGGGGGTCGACAATGAGCAGTTCTTC,CASVGGVDNEQFF
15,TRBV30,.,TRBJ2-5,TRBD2,TGTGCCTGGACCCTAGCGGGGACCCCCCAAGAGACCCAGTACTTC,CAWTLAGTPQETQYF
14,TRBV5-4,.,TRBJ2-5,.,TGTGCCAGCAGCTTGGATCCAGGGCAAGAGACCCAGTACTTC,CASSLDPGQETQYF
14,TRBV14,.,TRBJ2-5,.,TGTGCCAGCAGCCAAGTGAGTGGGCCAGAGACCCAGTACTTC,CASSQVSGPETQYF
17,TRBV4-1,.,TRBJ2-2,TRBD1,TGCGCCAGCAGCCACAAAGAACCGGGACAGGGATCCGGGGAGCTGTTTTTT,CASSHKEPGQGSGELFF
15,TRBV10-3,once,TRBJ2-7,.,TGTGCCATCAGTGAGTCGGGCAGGGGCTCCTACGAGCAGTACTTC,CAISESGRGSYEQYF
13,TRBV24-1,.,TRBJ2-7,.,TGTGCCACCAGTGATGGAGGGACCAGCGAGCAGTACTTC,CATSDGGTSEQYF
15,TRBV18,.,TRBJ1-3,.,TGTGCCAGCTCAGCGGCAACCTCCTCTGGAAACACCATATATTTT,CASSAATSSGNTIYF
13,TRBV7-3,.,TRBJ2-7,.,TGTGCCAGCAGCTTAAGATCCGGGTGGGAGCAGTACTTC,CASSLRSGWEQYF
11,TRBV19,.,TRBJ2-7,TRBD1,TGTGCCAGTAGTAGACAGGGAGCGAAATACTTC,CASSRQGAKYF
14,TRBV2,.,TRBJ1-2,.,TGTGCCAGCAGTGAACAGGGCCCTAACTATGGCTACACCTTC,CASSEQGPNYGYTF
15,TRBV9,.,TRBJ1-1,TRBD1,TGTGCCAGCAGCCCCAGGGGGCTTGGGCACACTGAAGCTTTCTTT,CASSPRGLGHTEAFF
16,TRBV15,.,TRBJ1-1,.,TGTGCCACCAGCAGAGATCAGGTGCGGACAAACACTGAAGCTTTCTTT,CATSRDQVRTNTEAFF
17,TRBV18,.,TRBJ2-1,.,TGTGCCAGCTCACCACCGGGCAGCTACCGTTCCTACAATGAGCAGTTCTTC,CASSPPGSYRSYNEQFF
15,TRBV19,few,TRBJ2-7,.,TGTGCCAGTAGTAGTGGCTGGGACAACTCCTACGAGCAGTACTTC,CASSSGWDNSYEQYF
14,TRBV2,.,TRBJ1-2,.,TGTGCCAGCAGTGAGTCACAGGATAACTATGGCTACACCTTC,CASSESQDNYGYTF
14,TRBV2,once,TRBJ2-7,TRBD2,TGTGCCAGCAGTGATACTAGCGGGGTTTACGAGCAGTACTTC,CASSDTSGVYEQYF
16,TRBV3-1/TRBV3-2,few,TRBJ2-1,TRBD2,TGTGCCAGCAGCCCTTGGACTAGCGGGGGCCCCAATGAGCAGTTCTTC,CASSPWTSGGPNEQFF
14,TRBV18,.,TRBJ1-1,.,TGTGCCAGCTCACCCTCACAGGGCGACACTGAAGCTTTCTTT,CASSPSQGDTEAFF